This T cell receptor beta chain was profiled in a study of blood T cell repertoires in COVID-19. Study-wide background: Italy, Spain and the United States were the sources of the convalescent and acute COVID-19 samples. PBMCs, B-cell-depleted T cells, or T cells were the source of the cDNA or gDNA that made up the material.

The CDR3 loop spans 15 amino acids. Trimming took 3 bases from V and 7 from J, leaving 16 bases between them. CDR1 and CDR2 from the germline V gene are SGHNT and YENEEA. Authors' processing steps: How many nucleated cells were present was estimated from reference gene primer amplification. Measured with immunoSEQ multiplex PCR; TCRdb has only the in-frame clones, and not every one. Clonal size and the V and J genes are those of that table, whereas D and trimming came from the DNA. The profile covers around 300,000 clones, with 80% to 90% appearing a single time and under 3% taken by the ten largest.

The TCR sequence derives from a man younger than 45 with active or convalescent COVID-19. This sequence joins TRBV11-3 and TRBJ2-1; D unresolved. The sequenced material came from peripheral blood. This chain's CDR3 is CASSFGVFGGNEQFF. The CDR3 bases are TGTGCCAGCAGCTTCGGAGTTTTTGGTGGGAATGAGCAGTTCTTC.